This T cell receptor (beta chain) was identified during a study of blood T cells in healthy people across ages. This clonotype showed up just a few times. Antigen: not known. Per sample, a minimum of 6 million PBMCs were isolated. Each sample yielded at least 5.5 micrograms of PBMC total RNA. PCR was performed a second time for about 7 to 12 cycles using a sample-barcoded 5' primer and a J-beta primer mix. One entry per CDR3 protein results from TCRdb running MiXCR on the 5' RACE reads. This table holds some 1,500,000 distinct CDR3 sequences, roughly 43% found once. CDR1 and CDR2 from the germline V gene are SGHAT and FQNNGV. V lost 2 bases, J lost 8 bases, and 10 bases lay in between. The CDR3 spans 13 residues. General study results and limits: Roughly linear age-related decline in beta diversity appeared, significant by age about 37.

The specimen sequenced was blood. V gene TRBV11-2 combines with J gene TRBJ2-1; D remains unclear. This clonotype was obtained from a woman under 30 in good health. The chain's CDR3 is CASSLSPNDEQFF. The CDR3 bases are TGTGCCAGCAGCTTAAGTCCGAACGATGAGCAGTTCTTC. Full variable domain (remainder filled in from reference TRBV11-2 and TRBJ2-1): EAGVAQSPRYKIIEKRQSVAFWCNPISGHATLYWYQQILGQGPKLLIQFQNNGVVDDSQLPKDRFSAERLKGVDSTLKIQPAKLEDSAVYLCASSLSPNDEQFFGPGTRLTVL.